These 7 T cell receptor beta chains came from one sample sequenced in a study of Graves' ophthalmopathy and Graves' hyperthyroidism. The authors amplified TCR beta CDR3 regions from RNA transcripts. The first-round RT-PCR employed HTBI primers together with the Qiagen OneStep RT-PCR kit. A multiplex PCR was then performed as the second round. TCRdb re-derived calls from the multiplex PCR reads in MiXCR, one entry per CDR3 protein. The sample records about 660,000 distinct CDR3 sequences, roughly 39% being singletons. Material: peripheral blood. The receptors were sampled from an adult man with Graves' ophthalmopathy.

The chain links TRBV5-1 to TRBJ2-7; 7 nucleotides line up with TRBD1. J was trimmed by 2 bases and V by 2 bases; bases with no gene match: 1. This CDR3 is 13 amino acids long. Germline V gives CDR1 SGHRS, CDR2 YFSETQ. The CDR3 protein is CASSLRGPYEQYF. CDR3 sequence (DNA): TGCGCCAGCAGCTTAAGGGGGCCCTACGAGCAGTACTTC.

This clonotype came up a few times. The chain is built from TRBV4-2 and TRBJ2-2; no definite D call. This CDR3 has 16 amino acids. V lost 4 bases to trimming and J lost 0 bases, with 12 bases between them. Germline values: CDR1 LGHNA, CDR2 YNFKEQ. The CDR3 DNA reads as TGTGCCAGCAGCCCCGCCCGGAACGCGAACACCGGGGAGCTGTTTTTT. Translated: CASSPARNANTGELFF.

This clonotype was detected ten times or more. V and J are TRBV15 and TRBJ1-5; D not resolved. The CDR3 runs to 14 residues. From germline, CDR1 is LNHNV and CDR2 YYDKDF (reference sequence). Between the trimmed V and J ends, which lost 1 base and 1 base, there was a span of 5 bases. Here the CDR3 DNA reads TGTGCCACCAGCAGAGTGGACAGCAATCAGCCCCAGCATTTT. It is translated as CATSRVDSNQPQHF.

V gene TRBV7-4 combines with J gene TRBJ2-5; D may correspond to TRBD1 or TRBD2 (5 bases each). The CDR3 loop spans 15 amino acids. Germline loops: CDR1 SGHVT, CDR2 SQSDAQ. V lost 3 bases and J 5 bases, leaving 16 bases between the germline ends. CDR3 sequence reads: CASSFSAGSSETQYF. The CDR3 DNA sequence: TGTGCCAGCAGCTTTTCGGCAGGGAGTTCGGAGACCCAGTACTTC.

This clonotype appeared a few times. The chain is built from TRBV5-1 and TRBJ1-2; D gene ambiguous. The CDR3 loop spans 17 amino acids. Trimming pared 4 bases from V and 3 bases from J, leaving 22 bases between. Germline CDR1 is SGHRS and CDR2 is YFSETQ. DNA of the CDR3: TGCGCCAGCAGCGACCGGGTACCGGGAGGATTTGACTATGGCTACACCTTC. This sequence encodes CASSDRVPGGFDYGYTF.

The chain uses TRBV6-5 and TRBJ1-2; tentative D call: TRBD1 (6 bases). The V gene's germline CDR1 is MNHEY and CDR2 SVGAGI. CDR3 length equals 13 residues. V gave up 4 bases and J gave up 6 bases, with 12 bases separating them. CDR3: CASSFRGHDGYTF. The CDR3 DNA follows: TGTGCCAGCAGTTTTCGGGGACACGATGGCTACACCTTC.

For this clonotype: The junction does not match germline at one end; this may be a read error. The rearrangement links TRBV10-3 to TRBJ1-1, with a tentative D call TRBD1 (5 bases). Germline loops: CDR1 ENHRY, CDR2 SYGVKD. The CDR3 totals 17 residues. CDR3 sequence: CASSFLILTEPNTEAFF. CDR3 sequence (DNA): TGTGCCAGCAGTTTCTTGATCTTGACAGAACCGAACACTGAAGCTTTCTTT.